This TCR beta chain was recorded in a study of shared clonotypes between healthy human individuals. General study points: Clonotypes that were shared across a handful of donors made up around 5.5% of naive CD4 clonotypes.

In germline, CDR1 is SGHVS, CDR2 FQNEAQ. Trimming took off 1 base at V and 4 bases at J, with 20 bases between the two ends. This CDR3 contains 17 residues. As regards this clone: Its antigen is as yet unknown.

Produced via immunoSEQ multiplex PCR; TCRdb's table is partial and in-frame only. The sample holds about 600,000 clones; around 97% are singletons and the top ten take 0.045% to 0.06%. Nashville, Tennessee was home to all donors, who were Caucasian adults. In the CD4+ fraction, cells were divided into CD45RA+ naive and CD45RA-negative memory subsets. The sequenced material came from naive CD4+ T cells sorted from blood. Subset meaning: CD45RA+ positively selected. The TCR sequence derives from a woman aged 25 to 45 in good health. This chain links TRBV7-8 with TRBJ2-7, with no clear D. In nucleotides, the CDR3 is TGTGCCAGCAGCTTAGTCCGAGCAGGCCCTTTAAAATACGAGCAGTACTTC. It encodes CASSLVRAGPLKYEQYF. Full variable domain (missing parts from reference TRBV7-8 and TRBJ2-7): GAGVSQSPRYKVAKRGQDVALRCDPISGHVSLFWYQQALGQGPEFLTYFQNEAQLDKSGLPSDRFFAERPEGSVSTLKIQRTQQEDSAVYLCASSLVRAGPLKYEQYFGPGTRLTVT.